The entry below gives a single T cell receptor (beta chain) sequence along with its context. Here immunoSEQ multiplex PCR was the method, and the copy in TCRdb shows in-frame clones only, minus some. The sample lists 300,000 to 400,000 clones; 70% to 90% were seen once. These data originate in a study of blood T cell repertoires in COVID-19. Study as a whole: The United States, Italy and Spain provided the acute and convalescent COVID-19 samples.

Trimming removed 1 base at V and 6 bases at J, with 9 bases between. Germline V gives CDR1 SGHVS, CDR2 FQNEAQ. The CDR3 length is 13 residues. The sequence came from a human donor in a cohort sampled during active COVID-19. The J gene is TRBJ1-1, the V gene TRBV7-8; D unresolved. The sample taken for sequencing was peripheral blood. CDR3 nucleotides: TGTGCCAGCAGCTTAGGCCCAGATGCTGAAGCTTTCTTT. It specifies CASSLGPDAEAFF.